This T cell receptor (beta chain) was found in a study of cytomegalovirus exposure and HLA in healthy donors. This CDR3 is 18 amino acids long. In germline, CDR1 is LGHNT, CDR2 FRNRAP. The trim removed 0 bases at V and 11 bases at J, leaving 18 bases unmatched. General study results and limits: There were several of the most significant clusters that appeared linked to common viral pathogens in a later analysis. Sequences of the TCR beta chain were said to predict the HLA-A and HLA-B alleles of most subjects accurately.

In the case of this clone: Its antigen is unidentified.

It was with 60 Vbeta and 13 Jbeta primers that the PCR ran. This table comes from immunoSEQ multiplex PCR, and its TCRdb copy is limited to in-frame clones, with some not included. The table shows some 98,000 clones, with more than 60% occurring only once. The clonotype was recovered from a man over 45 in good health and CMV-seronegative. The J gene is TRBJ2-5, the V gene TRBV12-5; 10 bases align to TRBD1. Material for sequencing was PBMCs. The CDR3 sequence: CASGLVPPPDRGLGEQYF. In nucleotides, the CDR3 is TGTGCTAGTGGTTTGGTACCCCCACCCGACAGGGGGCTCGGGGAGCAGTACTTC.